This T cell receptor beta chain emerged from a study of CD8+ T cells in alopecia areata. On this clone: Its target is unknown.

The study, taken as a whole, reports: It was less clear whether patients shared TCRs than it was in mice, possibly because of HLA.

Investigators isolated RNA and reverse transcribed it into cDNA to act as the sequencing template. Clones were read by immunoSEQ multiplex PCR, and TCRdb kept only the in-frame ones, dropping some. The sample records roughly 100,000 clones, over 75% being singletons. Treatment given: oral pan-JAK inhibitor, 5-10 mg twice daily. Source: CD8+ T cells sorted from blood, taken between weeks 30 and 35, from a patient treated with tofacitinib. This sequence originates from a human donor with alopecia areata.

The CDR3 DNA sequence: TGTGCCAGCTCTGTGGCGGGGCGGAGATACAATGAGCAGTTCTTC. This encodes CASSVAGRRYNEQFF. The chain uses TRBV27 and TRBJ2-1; D perhaps matches TRBD2 (6 bases). CDR1 is MNHEY and CDR2 is SMNVEV in the germline V gene (reference sequence). V was clipped by 8 bases and J by 4 bases, with 18 bases between them. This CDR3 is built from 15 residues.